This entry lists 27 T cell receptor beta chains sequenced from one sample in a study of T cell responses to AZD1222 COVID-19 vaccine. Using immunoSEQ multiplex PCR, the repertoire was profiled, and TCRdb retains in-frame clones only, with some absent. The sample records about 130,000 clones, over 90% being singletons. Specimen: peripheral blood, collected on day 0 of AZD1222 vaccination. These receptors originate from an adult in good health.

The chain employs TRBV18 and TRBJ2-1; a possible D gene is TRBD2 (5 bases). The CDR3 totals 16 residues. Trimming shortened V by 3 bases and J by 0 bases, and 12 bases separated the two germline ends. From germline, CDR1 is KGHSH and CDR2 LQKENI. The CDR3 DNA reads as TGTGCCAGCTCACCCTTAGCGACGAGCTCCTACAATGAGCAGTTCTTC. Protein: CASSPLATSSYNEQFF.

This chain uses TRBV13 with TRBJ2-7; D is possibly TRBD2 (6 bases). From germline, CDR1 is PRHDT and CDR2 FYEKMQ (reference sequence). CDR3 length equals 15 residues. V was clipped by 0 bases and J by 2 bases, with 11 bases between them. This chain's CDR3 is CASSLGWGVPYEQYF. CDR3 coding DNA: TGTGCCAGCAGCTTAGGTTGGGGGGTACCCTACGAGCAGTACTTC.

The V and J genes are TRBV7-6 and TRBJ2-2; TRBD2 aligns across 12 bases. V lost 4 bases and J lost 7; bases outside the gene matches: 4. This CDR3 has 15 residues. Germline V CDR1 and CDR2: SGHVS, FNYEAQ. The CDR3 sequence is CASSSTSGRIGELFF. The CDR3, as DNA: TGTGCCAGCAGCTCCACTAGCGGGAGGATCGGGGAGCTGTTTTTT.

The chain employs TRBV4-2 and TRBJ2-7, with 10 bases lining up with TRBD1. This CDR3 contains 16 residues. Per the germline V gene, CDR1 is LGHNA and CDR2 is YNFKEQ. J lost 0 bases, V lost 0 bases, and 2 bases had no gene match. The CDR3 DNA reads as TGTGCCAGCAGCCAAGAGGGACAGGGGCCCTCCTACGAGCAGTACTTC. Translated, it gives CASSQEGQGPSYEQYF.

The chain combines TRBV12-3 or TRBV12-4 with TRBJ1-1, with D hard to call. This CDR3 comprises 10 residues. The V end was cut by 9 bases, the J end by 3 bases, with 5 bases between. Here the CDR3 reads CASMDTEAFF. The CDR3 DNA sequence: TGTGCCAGTATGGACACTGAAGCTTTCTTT.

The genes are TRBV6-5 and TRBJ1-6; D gene uncertain. This CDR3 has 15 amino acids. V was pared by 6 bases and J by 0 bases, with 9 bases between. Germline CDR1 and CDR2: MNHEY and SVGAGI. The CDR3 protein is CASRPRTSYNSPLHF. The CDR3 DNA is TGTGCCAGCAGACCTAGGACCTCCTATAATTCACCCCTCCACTTT.

The chain has TRBV2 and TRBJ1-1, with 8 positions matching TRBD1. The ends lost 4 bases at V and 4 bases at J; junction bases unmatched: 2. Germline V gene sequence: CDR1 SNHLY, CDR2 FYNNEI. This CDR3 spans 13 amino acids. The CDR3 coding sequence is TGTGCCAGCAGTGTGGACAGGGTCACTGAAGCTTTCTTT. This gives the protein CASSVDRVTEAFF.

The chain carries TRBV6-2 or TRBV6-3 and TRBJ1-5; 12 bases are a match to TRBD1. This CDR3 contains 15 residues. V shed 3 bases and J 5 bases; nucleotides not matched to a gene: 2. Germline CDR1 is MNHEY and CDR2 is SVGEGT. CDR3 in amino acids: CASSYGTGGYQPQHF. CDR3 sequence (DNA): TGTGCCAGCAGTTATGGGACAGGGGGCTATCAGCCCCAGCATTTT.

The chain couples TRBV5-1 to TRBJ1-3; TRBD1 might be the D (5 bases). The CDR3 spans 16 residues. Germline V gives CDR1 SGHRS, CDR2 YFSETQ. With 1 base removed from V and 0 bases from J, the gap between germline ends came to 11 bases. The CDR3 sequence is CASSLSGPVSGNTIYF. The CDR3 nucleotides are TGCGCCAGCAGCTTGTCGGGACCCGTCTCTGGAAACACCATATATTTT.

The J gene is TRBJ2-3, the V gene TRBV6-5, with a possible D match to TRBD2 (6 bases). Deletions cut 4 bases from V and 0 bases from J, with 11 bases between. Germline CDR1 is MNHEY and CDR2 is SVGAGI. The CDR3 loop spans 15 amino acids. Here the CDR3 DNA reads TGTGCCAGCAGTTCCTGGGGACTGAGCACAGATACGCAGTATTTT. Translation gives CASSSWGLSTDTQYF.

The chain has TRBV30 and TRBJ2-7; 7 bases are a match to TRBD2. V shed 3 bases and J 1 base; nucleotides not matched to a gene: 6. The CDR3 has 14 amino acids. In germline, CDR1 is GTSNPN, CDR2 SVGIG (reference sequence). CDR3 protein: CAWSGGGGSYEQYF. The CDR3 DNA is TGTGCCTGGAGCGGCGGCGGGGGTTCCTACGAGCAGTACTTC.

This chain links TRBV4-1 with TRBJ2-3; 11 nucleotides align to TRBD2. Germline V gene sequence: CDR1 MGHRA, CDR2 YSYEKL. V shed 2 bases, J shed 0 bases, and the junction held 13 bases outside the gene matches. The CDR3 has 20 amino acids. The CDR3 here is CASSQRGLAGLTSSTDTQYF. The CDR3, as DNA: TGCGCCAGCAGCCAAAGAGGACTAGCGGGCTTAACTTCTAGCACAGATACGCAGTATTTT.

The CDR3 reads CASSLGSGISGNEQFF. CDR3 nucleotides: TGTGCCAGCAGCTTGGGCAGCGGGATATCGGGTAATGAGCAGTTCTTC. The chain recombines TRBV5-4 with TRBJ2-1, with TRBD2 matching 7 bases. The CDR3 extends over 16 amino acids. The germline V gene has CDR1 SGHNT and CDR2 YYREEE (reference sequence). V shed 0 bases, J shed 7 bases, and the junction held 10 bases outside the gene matches.

This chain links TRBV24-1 with TRBJ1-4; D unclear. CDR3 size: 12 residues. Germline V CDR1 and CDR2: KGHDR, SFDVKD. Trimming shortened V by 2 bases and J by 5 bases, and 2 bases separated the two germline ends. The CDR3 coding sequence is TGTGCCACCAGTGATTACAATGAAAAACTGTTTTTT. This translates into CATSDYNEKLFF.

The chain links TRBV12-5 to TRBJ1-3; a possible D gene is TRBD1 (5 bases). Germline V lookup: CDR1 LGHNT, CDR2 FRNRAP. The V end was cut by 0 bases, the J end by 3 bases, with 15 bases between. This CDR3 region has 17 residues. The CDR3 spells CASGLVLAREVGNTIYF. The CDR3 DNA follows: TGTGCTAGTGGTTTGGTACTTGCCAGGGAGGTTGGAAACACCATATATTTT.

This CDR3 reads CASSWPGRSSYNEQFF. The CDR3 DNA sequence: TGTGCCAGCAGTTGGCCGGGACGCAGCTCCTACAATGAGCAGTTCTTC. This chain uses TRBV6-2 or TRBV6-3 with TRBJ2-1; the D gene could be TRBD1 or TRBD2 (5 bases each). Trimming left V 4 bases short and J 0 bases short, with 13 bases between. The germline V gene encodes CDR1 MNHEY and CDR2 SVGEGT. The CDR3 has 16 amino acids.

CDR3 amino acids: CASSALDRENSPLHF. The CDR3 DNA reads as TGTGCCAGCTCAGCTCTCGACAGGGAGAATTCACCCCTCCACTTT. V usage is TRBV18 and J usage is TRBJ1-6; 7 nucleotides match TRBD1. The CDR3 loop spans 15 amino acids. Looked up from germline, CDR1 is KGHSH and CDR2 is LQKENI. V shed 5 bases, J shed 7 bases, and the junction held 8 bases outside the gene matches.

The table lists this clone with a count of one. The CDR3 loop is CASSYSDGYGYTF. The CDR3 DNA reads as TGTGCCAGCAGTTACTCGGACGGATATGGCTACACCTTC. The V call is TRBV6-5, the J call TRBJ1-2; D is undetermined. The CDR3 is 13 residues long. V lost 0 bases and J 5 bases, leaving 7 bases between the germline ends. The germline V gene encodes CDR1 MNHEY and CDR2 SVGAGI.

This clone was seen a few times. The chain is built from TRBV7-8 and TRBJ2-3; 7 bases line up with TRBD2. Germline values: CDR1 SGHVS, CDR2 FQNEAQ. V was clipped by 2 bases and J by 5 bases; unmatched bases: 13. The CDR3 sequence is 17 residues long. The CDR3 nucleotides are TGTGCCAGCAGCTTATCGCCTGGGGGGGTAGCGGGAGATACGCAGTATTTT. It yields the protein CASSLSPGGVAGDTQYF.

The sample holds a few counts of this clone. J is TRBJ1-1 and V is TRBV15, with TRBD1 matching over 7 bases. V was clipped by 1 base and J by 1 base; unmatched bases: 6. Per the germline V gene, CDR1 is LNHNV and CDR2 is YYDKDF (reference sequence). This CDR3 has 16 residues. CDR3 sequence (DNA): TGTGCCACCAGCAGAGCGAGGGGGCCAAGGAACACTGAAGCTTTCTTT. This sequence encodes CATSRARGPRNTEAFF.

This clone showed up just once. The chain combines TRBV5-1 with TRBJ1-1; no firm D call. The CDR3 extends over 11 amino acids. Germline-derived CDR1 and CDR2 are SGHRS and YFSETQ. The V and J ends lost 7 bases and 5 bases respectively, with 9 bases between them. The CDR3 spells CASSRGTEAFF. The CDR3 DNA sequence: TGCGCCAGCTCCCGAGGGACTGAAGCTTTCTTT.

The rearrangement uses TRBV20-1 and TRBJ1-3, with no clear D. This CDR3 has 12 residues. V gave up 6 bases and J gave up 0 bases, with 6 bases separating them. In germline, CDR1 is DFQATT, CDR2 SNEGSKA (reference sequence). The CDR3 reads CSASSSGNTIYF. The CDR3 coding sequence is TGCAGTGCCAGTAGCTCTGGAAACACCATATATTTT.

CDR3 residues: CASSPSGPNGETQYF. CDR3 in DNA: TGTGCCAGCTCACCTTCCGGGCCCAACGGGGAGACCCAGTACTTC. V and J are TRBV18 and TRBJ2-5; no definite D call. V dropped 3 bases and J dropped 5 bases, with 16 bases sitting between them. The CDR3 loop spans 15 amino acids. Germline loops: CDR1 KGHSH, CDR2 LQKENI.

The chain has TRBV5-1 and TRBJ2-2; no clear D gene. The CDR3 has 15 residues. The germline V gene encodes CDR1 SGHRS and CDR2 YFSETQ. V lost 0 bases, J lost 3 bases, and 9 bases lay in between. The CDR3 spells CASSLDGRYTGELFF. The CDR3 DNA is TGCGCCAGCAGCTTGGACGGACGGTACACCGGGGAGCTGTTTTTT.

This chain connects TRBV5-1 to TRBJ1-1; no reliable D call. This CDR3 has 12 residues. Trimming cost V 0 bases and J 5 bases, with 5 bases left between them. Germline CDR1 and CDR2: SGHRS and YFSETQ. The CDR3 sequence: CASSLASTEAFF. CDR3 DNA sequence: TGCGCCAGCAGCTTGGCTTCAACTGAAGCTTTCTTT.

This chain connects TRBV4-1 to TRBJ1-4, with TRBD1 matching 8 bases. Germline V gives CDR1 MGHRA, CDR2 YSYEKL. The CDR3 extends over 15 amino acids. V gave up 4 bases and J gave up 8 bases; unmatched junction bases: 9. The CDR3 region is CASSPGQGAWEKLFF. DNA for the CDR3: TGCGCCAGCAGCCCCGGACAGGGTGCCTGGGAAAAACTGTTTTTT.

CDR3 DNA: TGTGCCACCAGGGGACAGGGGGAGACCCAGTACTTC. It codes for CATRGQGETQYF. This chain uses TRBV19 with TRBJ2-5, with 10 bases that match TRBD1. V gave up 10 bases and J gave up 5 bases; unmatched junction bases: 4. In germline, CDR1 is LNHDA, CDR2 SQIVND (reference sequence). The CDR3 covers 12 residues.